What follows are 3 T cell receptor beta chains derived from one specimen sequenced in a study of liver allograft versus peripheral blood T cells. Study in general: Transplanted-liver T cell receptor repertoires were compared with recipients' peripheral blood repertoires.

TCRdb analysed the reads with MiXCR anew, one entry per CDR3 protein. The profile covers about 3,700 distinct CDR3 sequences, with 18% appearing a single time and over 15% taken by the ten largest. The receptors were gathered from a human patient who had a liver transplant. Some T cells may originate from the graft donor.

This clonotype was seen at least ten times. This rearrangement joins TRBV5-6 to TRBJ2-1, with D perhaps matching TRBD1 (5 bases). The germline gives CDR1 SGHDT, CDR2 YYEEEE. The CDR3 loop spans 14 amino acids. The V and J ends lost 1 base and 7 bases respectively, with 12 bases between them. The CDR3 coding sequence is TGTGCCAGCAGCTTGTTATGGGGCGTGAATGAGCAGTTCTTC. Amino acid sequence: CASSLLWGVNEQFF.

The rearrangement uses TRBV20-1 and TRBJ2-7; unclear D gene. Germline V gene data show CDR1 as DFQATT and CDR2 as SNEGSKA (reference sequence). This CDR3 spans 13 amino acids. V lost 1 base, J lost 0 bases, and 7 bases lay in between. CDR3 loop: CSARGSFSYEQYF. The CDR3 nucleotides read TGCAGTGCTAGAGGGTCCTTCTCCTACGAGCAGTACTTC.

About this clonotype: This may be a read error: a much more frequent sequence differs by one nucleotide. The V call is TRBV6-1, the J call TRBJ2-7, with D tentatively TRBD1 or TRBD2 (5 bases each). Germline V gene lookup returns CDR1 MNHNS and CDR2 SASEGT. This CDR3 region has 15 residues. The CDR3: CASSEVFDGAYEKYF. The CDR3 DNA follows: TGTGCCAGCAGTGAGGTTTTTGACGGGGCCTACGAGAAGTACTTC.